The 7 T cell receptor beta chains given below trace back to one sample, sequenced in a study of T cells in Graves' hyperthyroidism and ophthalmopathy. The investigators amplified TCR beta CDR3 regions from RNA transcripts. The HTBI primer set drove a first-round RT-PCR of the TCR CDR3. TCRdb ran MiXCR on the multiplex PCR reads and lists one entry per CDR3 protein. The sample has roughly 630,000 distinct CDR3 sequences, approximately 14% seen once. The sample taken for sequencing was blood. The receptors here all came from a woman aged 30 to 39 with Graves' hyperthyroidism.

This clonotype was observed a handful of times. The rearrangement uses TRBV6-5 and TRBJ2-2; 7 bases map to TRBD2. This CDR3 region has 17 residues. Germline V lookup: CDR1 MNHEY, CDR2 SVGAGI. The ends lost 0 bases at V and 1 base at J; junction bases unmatched: 5. The CDR3 nucleotides read TGTGCCAGCAGTTACTCTCTAGCGGAAATGAACACCGGGGAGCTGTTTTTT. It encodes CASSYSLAEMNTGELFF.

This chain connects TRBV28 to TRBJ1-5, with D unresolved. CDR1 MDHEN and CDR2 SYDVKM come from the germline V gene. V was pared by 2 bases and J by 4 bases, with 12 bases between. This CDR3 has 15 residues. CDR3 residues: CASSLDPVGNQPQHF. The CDR3 DNA is TGTGCCAGCAGTTTAGACCCAGTGGGAAATCAGCCCCAGCATTTT.

This clonotype has ten or more counts. The J gene is TRBJ2-7, the V gene TRBV11-1; D perhaps matches TRBD1 (6 bases). Deletions cut 5 bases from V and 7 bases from J, with 15 bases between. The CDR3 has 13 residues. CDR1 is SGHAT, CDR2 FQDESV, per germline (reference sequence). This CDR3 is CASSPEDSMEQYF. In DNA, the CDR3 is TGTGCCAGCAGCCCTGAGGACAGTATGGAGCAGTACTTC.

The chain has TRBV5-1 and TRBJ2-5; D is unclear. CDR3 length: 13 residues. Germline V gene lookup returns CDR1 SGHRS and CDR2 YFSETQ. Trimming shortened V by 3 bases and J by 3 bases, and 9 bases separated the two germline ends. CDR3 bases: TGCGCCAGCAGCTCCGTAGCAGAAGAGACCCAGTACTTC. Its translation is CASSSVAEETQYF.

The table lists this clonotype with a few counts. The genes are TRBV4-1 and TRBJ2-7, with D unclear. This CDR3 is 15 amino acids long. Per germline, CDR1 MGHRA and CDR2 YSYEKL. Trimming stripped 0 bases from V and 2 bases from J, with 11 bases between. DNA for the CDR3: TGCGCCAGCAGCCAAGAGGCAGGTCAACCCTACGAGCAGTACTTC. This encodes CASSQEAGQPYEQYF.

In this sample, this clonotype turned up a few times. The CDR3 region has the DNA TGTGCCAGCAGTTCCCGCAGCGATCTGATGAACACTGAAGCTTTCTTT. It codes for CASSSRSDLMNTEAFF. The chain joins TRBV27 to TRBJ1-1, with D uncertain. V lost 4 bases to trimming and J lost 0 bases, with 15 bases between them. CDR1 and CDR2 from the germline V gene are MNHEY and SMNVEV (reference sequence). CDR3 length equals 16 residues.

This clonotype was seen a handful of times. The chain joins TRBV20-1 to TRBJ2-3; tentatively, D is TRBD1 (5 bases). CDR1 and CDR2 (germline): DFQATT, SNEGSKA (reference sequence). This CDR3 spans 15 amino acids. With 0 bases removed from V and 5 bases from J, the gap between germline ends came to 15 bases. The CDR3 nucleotides are TGCAGTGCTAGAGATCAGGCAGGGTGGGGAGATACGCAGTATTTT. Translating gives CSARDQAGWGDTQYF.